These 13 T cell receptor beta chains were sequenced from one sample in a study of blood T cell repertoires in COVID-19. The repertoire was sequenced with immunoSEQ multiplex PCR; TCRdb's copy has only in-frame clones and lacks some. The sample has 25,000 to 35,000 clones, around 87% seen once. What was sequenced was peripheral blood. The receptors were gathered from a man at least 80 years old with acute or convalescent COVID-19.

This chain links TRBV6-5 with TRBJ1-2; 8 bases match TRBD1. Germline V gives CDR1 MNHEY, CDR2 SVGAGI. The CDR3 length is 13 residues. The junction had 8 bases not matched to a gene; V was cut back by 7 bases and J by 7 bases. CDR3 sequence (DNA): TGTGCCAGCACCAGGACAGGGAACGGTGGCTACACCTTC. It is translated as CASTRTGNGGYTF.

The J gene is TRBJ1-2, the V gene TRBV2; the match to TRBD1 covers 7 bases. The CDR3 runs to 15 residues. CDR1 is SNHLY, CDR2 FYNNEI, per germline. Trimming at V came to 0 bases and at J to 8 bases, leaving 9 bases not matched to a gene. The CDR3 DNA is TGTGCCAGCAGTGAAGCTCAGACAGGGAAGCGGGGCTACACCTTC. Its translation: CASSEAQTGKRGYTF. The full variable domain, rest sourced from reference TRBV2 and TRBJ1-2, is EPEVTQTPSHQVTQMGQEVILRCVPISNHLYFYWYRQILGQKVEFLVSFYNNEISEKSEIFDDQFSVERPDGSNFTLKIRSTKLEDSAMYFCASSEAQTGKRGYTFGSGTRLTVV.

The V and J genes are TRBV5-1 and TRBJ1-1, with a weak D call TRBD1 (5 bases). The V gene's germline CDR1 is SGHRS and CDR2 YFSETQ. The length of the CDR3 is 15 residues. V was clipped by 4 bases and J by 5 bases, with 18 bases between them. This CDR3 is CASSTDQTARTEAFF. CDR3 DNA: TGCGCCAGCAGCACCGACCAGACAGCACGGACTGAAGCTTTCTTT. The variable domain in full, completed from reference TRBV5-1 and TRBJ1-1, reads KAGVTQTPRYLIKTRGQQVTLSCSPISGHRSVSWYQQTPGQGLQFLFEYFSETQRNKGNFPGRFSGRQFSNSRSEMNVSTLELGDSALYLCASSTDQTARTEAFFGQGTRLTVV.

This chain uses TRBV2 with TRBJ1-6; D remains unclear. Trimming left V 5 bases short and J 1 base short, with 6 bases between. Germline CDR1 reads SNHLY; CDR2 reads FYNNEI. The CDR3 has 14 residues. In DNA form, the CDR3 reads TGTGCCAGCAGTCCACAGTCCTATAATTCACCCCTCCACTTT. This encodes CASSPQSYNSPLHF.

This chain links TRBV19 with TRBJ2-7; D is perhaps TRBD1 (8 bases). The CDR3 extends over 13 amino acids. Germline V CDR1 and CDR2: LNHDA, SQIVND (reference sequence). V was trimmed by 7 bases and J by 2 bases, leaving 12 bases between them. The CDR3 protein is CASNRGGTYEQYF. The CDR3 bases are TGTGCCAGTAACAGGGGGGGGACCTACGAGCAGTACTTC.

The CDR3 spells CASSPGRASGANVLTF. CDR3 nucleotides: TGCGCCAGCAGTCCCGGCAGGGCCTCTGGGGCCAACGTCCTGACTTTC. The V and J genes are TRBV10-2 and TRBJ2-6; weak D call: TRBD1 (5 bases). Germline values: CDR1 WSHSY, CDR2 SAAADI. V lost 5 bases, J lost 0 bases, and 11 bases lay in between. The CDR3 spans 16 residues.

This chain joins TRBV18 and TRBJ1-4; D perhaps matches TRBD1 (6 bases). V lost 2 bases and J 2 bases, leaving 18 bases between the germline ends. From germline, CDR1 is KGHSH and CDR2 LQKENI. This CDR3 is 18 amino acids long. The CDR3 sequence: CASSPAQGTSGTNEKLFF. The CDR3 DNA reads as TGTGCCAGCTCACCAGCGCAGGGGACCTCGGGTACTAATGAAAAACTGTTTTTT.

This clone showed up just once. This sequence joins TRBV28 and TRBJ1-2, with D possibly being TRBD1 (5 bases). The germline gives CDR1 MDHEN, CDR2 SYDVKM. Trimming removed 5 bases from V and 5 bases from J, with 18 bases in between. The CDR3 covers 15 residues. The CDR3 nucleotides read TGTGCCAGCAGTCCGGGCGCGGGGCGAGGGTATGGCTACACCTTC. As protein: CASSPGAGRGYGYTF.

This clone was detected only a few times. The rearrangement joins TRBV5-1 to TRBJ1-1; D is perhaps TRBD1 (5 bases). Germline V gene lookup returns CDR1 SGHRS and CDR2 YFSETQ. CDR3 length equals 16 residues. V was trimmed by 4 bases and J by 3 bases, leaving 19 bases between them. The CDR3 nucleotides are TGCGCCAGCAGCCTAACGGAAAGGGGCCCCTACACTGAAGCTTTCTTT. This gives the protein CASSLTERGPYTEAFF.

The chain links TRBV19 to TRBJ1-5, with D maybe TRBD1 (5 bases). Per the germline V gene, CDR1 is LNHDA and CDR2 is SQIVND (reference sequence). This CDR3 has 14 residues. Trimming removed 5 bases at V and 3 bases at J, with 11 bases between. The DNA for the CDR3 is TGTGCCAGTAGTGCGACAGCTTTCAATCAGCCCCAGCATTTT. Residues: CASSATAFNQPQHF. The full variable domain, with the rest looked up from reference TRBV19 and TRBJ1-5, is DGGITQSPKYLFRKEGQNVTLSCEQNLNHDAMYWYRQDPGQGLRLIYYSQIVNDFQKGDIAEGYSVSREKKESFPLTVTSAQKNPTAFYLCASSATAFNQPQHFGDGTRLSIL.

The rearrangement joins TRBV5-6 to TRBJ1-4; weak D call: TRBD1 (6 bases). V was pared by 4 bases and J by 2 bases, with 15 bases between. Looked up from germline, CDR1 is SGHDT and CDR2 is YYEEEE. The CDR3 totals 16 residues. CDR3 nucleotides: TGTGCCAGCAGCCAAAATCAGGGGTCGACTAATGAAAAACTGTTTTTT. It yields the protein CASSQNQGSTNEKLFF.

CDR3 nucleotide sequence: TGTGCCAGTAGCCCCATAGACAGGGGGTTTAATGAGCAGTTCTTC. The encoded protein is CASSPIDRGFNEQFF. The rearrangement joins TRBV19 to TRBJ2-1; 9 bases line up with TRBD1. The V and J ends lost 6 bases and 7 bases, in that order; junction bases with no gene match: 10. Per germline, CDR1 LNHDA and CDR2 SQIVND (reference sequence). This CDR3 comprises 15 residues.

The chain recombines TRBV19 with TRBJ2-1; the D gene is possibly TRBD1 (6 bases). CDR3 length equals 14 residues. V lost 6 bases and J lost 8, with 17 bases in between. Germline loops: CDR1 LNHDA, CDR2 SQIVND (reference sequence). The CDR3 coding sequence is TGTGCCAGTAGCCCGACCGTACAGGGCTATGAGCAGTTCTTC. Amino acids: CASSPTVQGYEQFF. The full variable domain, rest sourced from reference TRBV19 and TRBJ2-1, is DGGITQSPKYLFRKEGQNVTLSCEQNLNHDAMYWYRQDPGQGLRLIYYSQIVNDFQKGDIAEGYSVSREKKESFPLTVTSAQKNPTAFYLCASSPTVQGYEQFFGPGTRLTVL.